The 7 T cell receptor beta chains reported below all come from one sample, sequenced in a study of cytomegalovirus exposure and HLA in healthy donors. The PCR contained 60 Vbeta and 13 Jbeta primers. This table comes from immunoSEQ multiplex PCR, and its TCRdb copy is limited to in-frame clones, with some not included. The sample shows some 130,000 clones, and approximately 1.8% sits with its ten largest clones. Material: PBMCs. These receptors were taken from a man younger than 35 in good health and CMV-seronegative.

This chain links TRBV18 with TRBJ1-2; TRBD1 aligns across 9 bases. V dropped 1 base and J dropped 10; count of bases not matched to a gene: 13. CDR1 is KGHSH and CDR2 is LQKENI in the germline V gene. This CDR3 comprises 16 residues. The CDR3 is CASSPRQSTGGADYTF. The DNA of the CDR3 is TGTGCCAGCTCACCACGGCAATCCACAGGGGGCGCTGACTACACCTTC.

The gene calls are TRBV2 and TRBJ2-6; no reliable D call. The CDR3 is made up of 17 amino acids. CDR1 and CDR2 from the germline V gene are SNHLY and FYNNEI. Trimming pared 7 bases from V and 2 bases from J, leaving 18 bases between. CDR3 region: CASNGGQVYAGANVLTF. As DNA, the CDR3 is TGTGCCAGCAATGGTGGGCAGGTGTACGCTGGGGCCAACGTCCTGACTTTC.

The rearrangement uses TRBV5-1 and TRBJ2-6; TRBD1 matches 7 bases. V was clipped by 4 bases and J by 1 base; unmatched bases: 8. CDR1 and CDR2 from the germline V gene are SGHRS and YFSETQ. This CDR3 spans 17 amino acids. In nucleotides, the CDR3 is TGCGCCAGCAGCATATCGGACAGGCCTTCTGGGGCCAACGTCCTGACTTTC. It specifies CASSISDRPSGANVLTF. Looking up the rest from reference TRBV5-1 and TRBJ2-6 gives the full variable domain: KAGVTQTPRYLIKTRGQQVTLSCSPISGHRSVSWYQQTPGQGLQFLFEYFSETQRNKGNFPGRFSGRQFSNSRSEMNVSTLELGDSALYLCASSISDRPSGANVLTFGAGSRLTVL.

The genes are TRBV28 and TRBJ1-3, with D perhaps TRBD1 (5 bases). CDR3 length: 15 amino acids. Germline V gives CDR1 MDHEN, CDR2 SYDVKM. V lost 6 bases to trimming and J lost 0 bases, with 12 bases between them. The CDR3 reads CASRPTGGSGNTIYF. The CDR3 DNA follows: TGTGCCAGCAGGCCGACGGGGGGCTCTGGAAACACCATATATTTT.

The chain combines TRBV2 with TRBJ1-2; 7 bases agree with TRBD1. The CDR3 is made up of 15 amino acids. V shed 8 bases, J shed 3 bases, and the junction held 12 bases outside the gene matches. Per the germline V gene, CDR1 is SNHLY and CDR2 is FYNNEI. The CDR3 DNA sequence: TGTGCCAGCCAGGGCAAGGTGCAGGGGGACTATGGCTACACCTTC. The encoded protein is CASQGKVQGDYGYTF. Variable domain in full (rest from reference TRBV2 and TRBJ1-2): EPEVTQTPSHQVTQMGQEVILRCVPISNHLYFYWYRQILGQKVEFLVSFYNNEISEKSEIFDDQFSVERPDGSNFTLKIRSTKLEDSAMYFCASQGKVQGDYGYTFGSGTRLTVV.

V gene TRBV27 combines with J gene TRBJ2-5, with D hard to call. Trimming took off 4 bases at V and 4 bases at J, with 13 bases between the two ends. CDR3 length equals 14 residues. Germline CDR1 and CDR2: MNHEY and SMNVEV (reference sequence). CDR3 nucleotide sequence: TGTGCCAGCAGTTCTTTTACCTCCGGAGAGACCCAGTACTTC. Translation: CASSSFTSGETQYF.

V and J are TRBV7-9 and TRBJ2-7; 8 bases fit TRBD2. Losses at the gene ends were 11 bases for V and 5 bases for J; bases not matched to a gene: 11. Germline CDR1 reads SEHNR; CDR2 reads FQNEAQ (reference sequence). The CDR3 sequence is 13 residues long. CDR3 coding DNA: TGTGCCTCGACTAGCGTCCCCACCCACGAGCAGTACTTC. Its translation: CASTSVPTHEQYF. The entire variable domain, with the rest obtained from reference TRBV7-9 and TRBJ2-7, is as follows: DTGVSQNPRHKITKRGQNVTFRCDPISEHNRLYWYRQTLGQGPEFLTYFQNEAQLEKSRLLSDRFSAERPKGSFSTLEIQRTEQGDSAMYLCASTSVPTHEQYFGPGTRLTVT.